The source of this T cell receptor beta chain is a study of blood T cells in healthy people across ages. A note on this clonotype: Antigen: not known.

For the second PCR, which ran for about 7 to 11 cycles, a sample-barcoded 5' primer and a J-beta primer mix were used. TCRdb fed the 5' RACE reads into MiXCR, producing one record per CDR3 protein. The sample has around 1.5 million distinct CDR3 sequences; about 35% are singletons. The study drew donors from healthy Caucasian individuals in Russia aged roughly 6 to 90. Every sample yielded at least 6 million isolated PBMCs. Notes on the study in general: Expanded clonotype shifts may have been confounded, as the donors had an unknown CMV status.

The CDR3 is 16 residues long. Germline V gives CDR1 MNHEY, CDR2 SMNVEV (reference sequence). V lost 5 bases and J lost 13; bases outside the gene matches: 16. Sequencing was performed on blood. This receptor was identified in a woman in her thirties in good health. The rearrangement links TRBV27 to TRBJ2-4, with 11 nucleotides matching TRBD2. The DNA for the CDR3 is TGTGCCAGCAGTCCCGTAGCGGGAGGGGGGTCGGGCAAGCAGTACTTC. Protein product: CASSPVAGGGSGKQYF.